The 26 T cell receptor beta chains given below trace back to one sample, sequenced in a study of T cell responses to AZD1222 COVID-19 vaccine. Libraries were prepared by immunoSEQ multiplex PCR; TCRdb keeps only in-frame clonotypes and omits some of them. The data show about 180,000 clones, 94% seen once. The sample consisted of peripheral blood, taken 28 days after the second AZD1222 dose. The receptor set was obtained from an adult who received the AZD1222 COVID-19 vaccine.

The V call is TRBV3-1 (or the pseudogene TRBV3-2), the J call TRBJ2-5, with TRBD2 as a possible D gene (6 bases). V gave up 1 base and J gave up 5 bases, with 14 bases separating them. Germline CDR1 reads LGHDT; CDR2 reads YNNKEL (reference sequence). The length of the CDR3 is 15 residues. The CDR3 bases are TGTGCCAGCAGCCAAGGCGGGCTAGCGAGGGAGACCCAGTACTTC. Its translation: CASSQGGLARETQYF.

Here the CDR3 DNA reads TGTGCCAGCAGTTATCTGAGTGGGGGGGGCACTGAAGCTTTCTTT. Protein sequence: CASSYLSGGGTEAFF. This sequence joins TRBV6-5 and TRBJ1-1; D possibly corresponds to TRBD1 (5 bases). The ends were cut back, 3 bases at V and 4 bases at J, with 15 bases in the middle. Germline V gene lookup returns CDR1 MNHEY and CDR2 SVGAGI. The CDR3 consists of 15 residues.

The V call is TRBV7-2, the J call TRBJ1-3, with no clear D. CDR3 length equals 15 residues. V lost 1 base and J lost 5, with 12 bases in between. Germline V gives CDR1 SGHTA, CDR2 FQGNSA. Here the CDR3 reads CASSLESGSRNTIYF. For the CDR3, the DNA is TGTGCCAGCAGCTTAGAATCGGGGTCCCGAAACACCATATATTTT.

V usage is TRBV28 and J usage is TRBJ2-5; a weak D match, TRBD1 (5 bases). Trimming took 7 bases from V and 0 from J, leaving 12 bases between them. Per the germline V gene, CDR1 is MDHEN and CDR2 is SYDVKM. The CDR3 runs to 14 residues. CDR3: CASNQAGNQETQYF. CDR3 DNA: TGTGCCAGCAACCAAGCAGGGAACCAAGAGACCCAGTACTTC.

This clone was picked up one time. The CDR3 DNA reads as TGTGCCAGCAGTATCACAAATAATTCACCCCTCCACTTT. This gives the protein CASSITNNSPLHF. This chain joins TRBV28 and TRBJ1-6; D ambiguous. CDR3 length: 13 amino acids. The germline CDR1 and CDR2 sequences are MDHEN and SYDVKM. Trimming cost V 5 bases and J 5 bases, with 7 bases left between them.

This rearrangement joins TRBV19 to TRBJ1-2; the D is unclear. Germline CDR1 reads LNHDA; CDR2 reads SQIVND (reference sequence). The CDR3 is 16 residues long. Trimming took 3 bases from V and 6 from J, leaving 20 bases between them. This chain's CDR3 is CASSMNRGPQTDGYTF. CDR3 DNA: TGTGCCAGTAGTATGAATAGAGGGCCTCAGACCGATGGCTACACCTTC. The complete variable domain, with remaining parts taken from reference TRBV19 and TRBJ1-2, reads DGGITQSPKYLFRKEGQNVTLSCEQNLNHDAMYWYRQDPGQGLRLIYYSQIVNDFQKGDIAEGYSVSREKKESFPLTVTSAQKNPTAFYLCASSMNRGPQTDGYTFGSGTRLTVV.

This clone appeared a single time. The CDR3: CASSRDYNEQFF. The CDR3 DNA follows: TGTGCCAGCAGTCGCGACTACAATGAGCAGTTCTTC. This chain uses TRBV12-3 or TRBV12-4 with TRBJ2-1, with D unclear. V lost 5 bases and J lost 3, with 5 bases in between. The CDR3 is made up of 12 amino acids.

The rearrangement joins TRBV19 to TRBJ2-1; 8 bases line up with TRBD2. With V trimmed by 10 bases and J by 4 bases, 9 bases remained unmatched. Germline V lookup: CDR1 LNHDA, CDR2 SQIVND (reference sequence). This CDR3 comprises 14 residues. The CDR3 spells CATTPGLGYNEQFF. Here the CDR3 DNA reads TGTGCCACCACACCGGGACTAGGGTACAATGAGCAGTTCTTC.

This clone was counted once. The rearrangement joins TRBV28 to TRBJ2-5; 8 bases match TRBD2. Trimming at V came to 4 bases and at J to 5 bases, leaving 6 bases not matched to a gene. The CDR3 runs to 14 residues. Per germline, CDR1 MDHEN and CDR2 SYDVKM. CDR3 sequence: CASSSSGSDETQYF. The CDR3 nucleotides are TGTGCCAGCAGTTCAAGCGGGAGCGATGAGACCCAGTACTTC.

This clone was seen a handful of times. The chain links TRBV5-5 to TRBJ1-2; D perhaps matches TRBD1 (5 bases). Germline assignment: CDR1 SGHKS and CDR2 YYEKEE (reference sequence). This CDR3 contains 15 residues. Trimming pared 0 bases from V and 0 bases from J, leaving 9 bases between. The CDR3 loop is CASSLEVGPNYGYTF. The CDR3 DNA follows: TGTGCCAGCAGCTTGGAGGTGGGGCCTAACTATGGCTACACCTTC.

The rearrangement joins TRBV7-2 to TRBJ1-2; D is unclear. The CDR3 is 13 residues long. The germline CDR1 and CDR2 sequences are SGHTA and FQGNSA. The V end was cut by 5 bases, the J end by 4 bases, with 11 bases between. CDR3 coding DNA: TGTGCCAGCAGCCCCGTGGAGATCTATGGCTACACCTTC. Residues: CASSPVEIYGYTF.

This chain joins TRBV12-3 or TRBV12-4 and TRBJ2-3; 7 positions match TRBD1. The CDR3 runs to 13 residues. Trimming cost V 5 bases and J 5 bases; bases outside gene matches: 4. The chain's CDR3 is CASSRNRGDTQYF. The CDR3 DNA follows: TGTGCCAGCAGTCGGAACAGGGGAGATACGCAGTATTTT.

The chain combines TRBV7-3 with TRBJ2-3; 10 positions match TRBD2. Looked up from germline, CDR1 is SGHTA and CDR2 is FQGTGA. V gave up 2 bases and J gave up 4 bases; unmatched junction bases: 3. This CDR3 comprises 15 residues. The CDR3 DNA reads TGTGCCAGCAGCTTATCAGCGGGAGGGCCAGATACGCAGTATTTT. Amino acid sequence: CASSLSAGGPDTQYF.

This chain uses TRBV7-8 with TRBJ1-1; D gene unclear. CDR1 SGHVS and CDR2 FQNEAQ come from the germline V gene. V gave up 1 base and J gave up 1 base, with 4 bases separating them. The CDR3 sequence is 13 residues long. CDR3: CASSLGSNTEAFF. The CDR3 nucleotides are TGTGCCAGCAGCTTAGGGTCGAACACTGAAGCTTTCTTT.

V usage is TRBV5-1 and J usage is TRBJ1-2; 9 bases fit TRBD1. Germline V CDR1 and CDR2: SGHRS, YFSETQ. The CDR3 loop spans 13 amino acids. J lost 5 bases, V lost 3 bases, and 2 bases had no gene match. CDR3 DNA sequence: TGCGCCAGCAGCTACGGGACAGGGTATGGCTACACCTTC. Translated: CASSYGTGYGYTF.

The gene calls are TRBV6-5 and TRBJ1-1; the D is unclear. The CDR3 contains 15 residues. Trimming left V 5 bases short and J 7 bases short, with 20 bases between. Looked up from germline, CDR1 is MNHEY and CDR2 is SVGAGI. CDR3 sequence: CASSNPQYHSVEAFF. The DNA of the CDR3 is TGTGCCAGCAGTAACCCACAGTACCATTCGGTTGAAGCTTTCTTT.

V and J are TRBV5-1 and TRBJ2-7; D could derive from TRBD1 or TRBD2 (5 bases each). The CDR3 totals 15 residues. CDR1 SGHRS and CDR2 YFSETQ come from the germline V gene. V was pared by 2 bases and J by 0 bases, with 12 bases between. The CDR3 region is CASSFEGTASYEQYF. The CDR3, as DNA: TGCGCCAGCAGCTTTGAGGGGACCGCCTCCTACGAGCAGTACTTC.

The chain is built from TRBV4-3 and TRBJ1-4, with D maybe TRBD1 (6 bases). This CDR3 comprises 16 residues. V was clipped by 4 bases and J by 2 bases, with 14 bases between them. From germline, CDR1 is LGHNA and CDR2 YSLEER. CDR3 sequence (DNA): TGCGCCAGCAGCCGCGCCAGGGGTTTGACTAATGAAAAACTGTTTTTT. Translation gives CASSRARGLTNEKLFF.

The chain employs TRBV9 and TRBJ1-2, with a weak D call TRBD1 (5 bases). V was clipped by 4 bases and J by 5 bases, with 15 bases between them. The CDR3 spans 14 residues. Germline CDR1 reads SGDLS; CDR2 reads YYNGEE. The CDR3 loop reads CASSPLWGWYGYTF. The CDR3 DNA reads TGTGCCAGCAGCCCTCTTTGGGGGTGGTATGGCTACACCTTC.

The chain has TRBV5-6 and TRBJ1-1, with D perhaps matching TRBD1 (6 bases). Per germline, CDR1 SGHDT and CDR2 YYEEEE. Trimming removed 3 bases at V and 2 bases at J, with 14 bases between. CDR3 length: 15 residues. CDR3 DNA: TGTGCCAGCAGCTCGCCAAGGACAGCCAACACTGAAGCTTTCTTT. Encoded protein: CASSSPRTANTEAFF.

The CDR3, as DNA: TGTGCCAGCAGCGTAGATAAGACCTCTGGAAACACCATATATTTT. Protein sequence: CASSVDKTSGNTIYF. V gene TRBV9 combines with J gene TRBJ1-3; D unresolved. The CDR3 is 15 residues long. V dropped 0 bases and J dropped 0 bases, with 7 bases sitting between them. Germline CDR1 SGDLS, CDR2 YYNGEE.

The chain couples TRBV18 to TRBJ1-2, with D hard to call. CDR3 size: 15 residues. V gave up 2 bases and J gave up 0 bases, with 10 bases separating them. Germline-derived CDR1 and CDR2 are KGHSH and LQKENI. The CDR3 DNA reads TGTGCCAGCTCACCAGACTTCTCAGCTAACTATGGCTACACCTTC. Translating it yields CASSPDFSANYGYTF. Supplemented by reference TRBV18 and TRBJ1-2, the full variable domain reads NAGVMQNPRHLVRRRGQEARLRCSPMKGHSHVYWYRQLPEEGLKFMVYLQKENIIDESGMPKERFSAEFPKEGPSILRIQQVVRGDSAAYFCASSPDFSANYGYTFGSGTRLTVV.

This clone was seen only a few times. The chain is built from TRBV10-3 and TRBJ2-2; TRBD2 aligns across 9 bases. Germline values: CDR1 ENHRY, CDR2 SYGVKD. CDR3 length: 16 amino acids. Germline trimming cut 3 bases from V and 6 bases from J; bases unmatched to any gene: 8. The CDR3 coding sequence is TGTGCCATCAGTGAAGTATTAGCGGGAGAGGCCGGGGAGCTGTTTTTT. This encodes CAISEVLAGEAGELFF.

This chain connects TRBV6-6 to TRBJ2-2; 7 bases line up with TRBD1. The V segment lost 5 bases and the J segment 2 bases; nucleotides outside the gene matches: 17. The germline V gene encodes CDR1 MNHNY and CDR2 SVGAGI (reference sequence). This CDR3 contains 19 residues. The CDR3 region has the DNA TGTGCCAGCAGTCGCCCGGGACAGTCAGATGGACCTAACACCGGGGAGCTGTTTTTT. It codes for CASSRPGQSDGPNTGELFF.

This rearrangement joins TRBV28 to TRBJ1-2; D might be TRBD1 (6 bases). Germline V CDR1 and CDR2: MDHEN, SYDVKM. Trimming stripped 8 bases from V and 8 bases from J, with 24 bases between. CDR3 length: 15 amino acids. The CDR3 sequence is CASFLQWAGGSGYTF. The DNA for the CDR3 is TGTGCCAGCTTTTTACAATGGGCGGGGGGCTCGGGCTACACCTTC.

V and J are TRBV6-5 and TRBJ2-3; D gene uncertain. Between the trimmed V and J ends, which lost 2 bases and 8 bases, there was a span of 11 bases. Germline assignment: CDR1 MNHEY and CDR2 SVGAGI. This CDR3 comprises 13 residues. CDR3 in DNA: TGTGCCAGCAGTTACGCCGAGCCGGGTACGCAGTATTTT. Translation: CASSYAEPGTQYF.